This is a list of T cell receptor beta chains from one sample in a study of T cell responses to AZD1222 COVID-19 vaccine. Sequenced by immunoSEQ multiplex PCR; TCRdb stores in-frame clones only, minus some. The sample shows 100,000 to 150,000 clones, 80% to 90% of them seen only once. The source was peripheral blood, collected on day 0 of AZD1222 vaccination. The receptors here all came from an adult in good health. The CDR3 runs from the conserved cysteine through the conserved F or W. The order of the fields is CDR3 protein, CDR3 DNA, J gene, clone size, V gene, D gene. D genes are given only for firm matches. Clone size is stated in some rows and not others, as once, few, many or a class when expanded.

CDR3: CASSYRRTEPGGTQYF
DNA: TGTGCCAGCAGTTACCGTAGGACAGAACCGGGGGGGACCCAGTACTTC
J: TRBJ2-5
size: NA
V: TRBV6-2/TRBV6-3
D: NA

CDR3: CASSYPRNGDTQYF
DNA: TGTGCCAGCAGTTACCCCAGGAATGGAGATACGCAGTATTTT
J: TRBJ2-3
size: NA
V: TRBV6-2/TRBV6-3
D: NA

CDR3: CASSSQIQSSGSGRNEQFF
DNA: TGTGCCAGCAGCTCCCAAATCCAATCTAGCGGGAGCGGGCGCAATGAGCAGTTCTTC
J: TRBJ2-1
size: few
V: TRBV28
D: TRBD2

CDR3: CASSLTGVNNSPLHF
DNA: TGCGCCAGCAGCTTGACAGGAGTTAATAATTCACCCCTCCACTTT
J: TRBJ1-6
size: NA
V: TRBV5-1
D: NA

CDR3: CASSQGTGVYEQYF
DNA: TGCGCCAGCAGCCAAGGGACAGGGGTCTACGAGCAGTACTTC
J: TRBJ2-7
size: once
V: TRBV4-3
D: TRBD1

CDR3: CASRPGRPDSNQPQHF
DNA: TGCGCCAGCAGGCCTGGACGCCCGGATAGCAATCAGCCCCAGCATTTT
J: TRBJ1-5
size: NA
V: TRBV10-1
D: NA

CDR3: CASSLINEQFF
DNA: TGTGCCAGCAGCTTAATCAATGAGCAGTTCTTC
J: TRBJ2-1
size: once
V: TRBV7-8
D: NA

CDR3: CASSPPGRNTEAFF
DNA: TGTGCCAGCAGTCCTCCAGGTAGGAACACTGAAGCTTTCTTT
J: TRBJ1-1
size: NA
V: TRBV9
D: NA

CDR3: CASSILNQPQHF
DNA: TGTGCCAGCAGTATACTCAATCAGCCCCAGCATTTT
J: TRBJ1-5
size: NA
V: TRBV6-2/TRBV6-3
D: NA

CDR3: CASSPRVKSSYNEQFF
DNA: TGTGCCAGCAGCCCTAGGGTCAAGAGCTCCTACAATGAGCAGTTCTTC
J: TRBJ2-1
size: NA
V: TRBV7-8
D: NA

CDR3: CASSQDGGSYDEQYF
DNA: TGCGCCAGCAGCCAAGATGGGGGGAGTTACGACGAGCAGTACTTC
J: TRBJ2-7
size: NA
V: TRBV4-3
D: NA

CDR3: CASSLTGFYEQYF
DNA: TGTGCCAGCAGCCTCACAGGGTTCTACGAGCAGTACTTC
J: TRBJ2-7
size: NA
V: TRBV27
D: NA

CDR3: CASSSSGQDTPREKLFF
DNA: TGTGCCAGCAGCTCATCGGGACAAGATACACCTCGTGAAAAACTGTTTTTT
J: TRBJ1-4
size: NA
V: TRBV7-9
D: NA

CDR3: CASSPGTKTEETQYF
DNA: TGCGCCAGCAGCCCCGGGACAAAGACAGAAGAGACCCAGTACTTC
J: TRBJ2-5
size: NA
V: TRBV5-1
D: NA

CDR3: CASSLYLGDNEQFF
DNA: TGTGCCAGCAGTTTATATTTGGGAGACAATGAGCAGTTCTTC
J: TRBJ2-1
size: NA
V: TRBV28
D: NA

CDR3: CASSRGYVSDTEAFF
DNA: TGTGCCAGCAGTCGGGGTTATGTCAGCGACACTGAAGCTTTCTTT
J: TRBJ1-1
size: NA
V: TRBV28
D: NA

CDR3: CSVEGRYGYTF
DNA: TGCAGCGTAGAGGGGAGGTATGGCTACACCTTC
J: TRBJ1-2
size: NA
V: TRBV29-1
D: NA

CDR3: CASSTSGRVNTEAFF
DNA: TGTGCCAGCAGTACATCGGGCAGGGTGAACACTGAAGCTTTCTTT
J: TRBJ1-1
size: NA
V: TRBV28
D: NA

CDR3: CASALESYNEQFF
DNA: TGTGCCAGTGCGCTAGAATCCTACAATGAGCAGTTCTTC
J: TRBJ2-1
size: NA
V: TRBV9
D: NA

CDR3: CASSLSLDSPSGYTF
DNA: TGTGCCAGCAGTTTATCCCTGGACAGCCCCAGTGGCTACACCTTC
J: TRBJ1-2
size: NA
V: TRBV28
D: NA

CDR3: CASSLPGGEQFF
DNA: TGCGCCAGCAGCCTCCCTGGGGGTGAGCAGTTCTTC
J: TRBJ2-1
size: NA
V: TRBV5-1
D: NA

CDR3: CASSPGRGWEGEKLFF
DNA: TGCGCCAGCAGCCCAGGTCGGGGGTGGGAGGGAGAAAAACTGTTTTTT
J: TRBJ1-4
size: few
V: TRBV4-3
D: NA

CDR3: CASSYSRLYTGELFF
DNA: TGTGCCAGCAGTTACTCGCGCCTGTACACCGGGGAGCTGTTTTTT
J: TRBJ2-2
size: NA
V: TRBV6-2/TRBV6-3
D: NA

CDR3: CASTPIGGTGNTIYF
DNA: TGTGCCAGCACTCCGATAGGGGGGACCGGAAACACCATATATTTT
J: TRBJ1-3
size: NA
V: TRBV6-5
D: NA

CDR3: CASSEHGTGRFEGYTF
DNA: TGTGCCAGCAGCGAGCATGGGACAGGGCGGTTTGAAGGCTACACCTTC
J: TRBJ1-2
size: NA
V: TRBV9
D: TRBD1

CDR3: CASSQDHSPYSSYEQYF
DNA: TGTGCCAGCAGCCAAGATCACAGTCCGTATAGCTCCTACGAGCAGTACTTC
J: TRBJ2-7
size: NA
V: TRBV3-1/TRBV3-2
D: NA

CDR3: CSVDIGTDSYEQYF
DNA: TGCAGCGTTGATATCGGGACAGACTCCTACGAGCAGTACTTC
J: TRBJ2-7
size: NA
V: TRBV29-1
D: TRBD1

CDR3: CASSKGTGSRYF
DNA: TGTGCCAGCAGCAAGGGTACAGGGTCTCGGTACTTC
J: TRBJ2-4
size: NA
V: TRBV7-9
D: NA

CDR3: CASSPPTGFGTEAFF
DNA: TGTGCCAGCAGCCCACCAACAGGGTTTGGCACTGAAGCTTTCTTT
J: TRBJ1-1
size: NA
V: TRBV7-9
D: NA

CDR3: CASTLQGGLGNQPQHF
DNA: TGTGCCAGCACCTTACAGGGAGGCTTGGGCAATCAGCCCCAGCATTTT
J: TRBJ1-5
size: once
V: TRBV7-2
D: NA

CDR3: CASSPGTLNQPQHF
DNA: TGTGCCAGCAGCCCCGGGACACTGAATCAGCCCCAGCATTTT
J: TRBJ1-5
size: NA
V: TRBV7-2
D: NA

CDR3: CSERDGTGGVETQYF
DNA: TGCAGCGAACGCGACGGGACAGGGGGAGTTGAGACCCAGTACTTC
J: TRBJ2-5
size: NA
V: TRBV29-1
D: TRBD1

CDR3: CATTPPDRPRYGYTF
DNA: TGTGCCACCACCCCCCCGGACAGGCCGCGTTATGGCTACACCTTC
J: TRBJ1-2
size: NA
V: TRBV28
D: TRBD1